The TCR beta chain described here comes from a study of blood T cell repertoires in COVID-19. Across the study: Acute and convalescent COVID-19 specimens originated in the United States, Italy and Spain. T cells, B-cell-depleted T cells, or PBMCs provided the cDNA or gDNA that served as material.

This table comes from immunoSEQ multiplex PCR, and its TCRdb copy is limited to in-frame clones, with some not included. The sample records some 250,000 clones, approximately 90% being singletons. V shed 7 bases, J shed 9 bases, and the junction held 7 bases outside the gene matches. CDR3 length equals 12 residues. The specimen sequenced was peripheral blood. The J gene is TRBJ1-1, the V gene TRBV12-3 or TRBV12-4, with TRBD1 matching over 8 bases. The source of this sequence is a young man who had recovered from COVID-19. In nucleotides, the CDR3 is TGTGCCAGCAACCGACAGGGGTCTAAAGCTTTCTTT. Its protein product is CASNRQGSKAFF.